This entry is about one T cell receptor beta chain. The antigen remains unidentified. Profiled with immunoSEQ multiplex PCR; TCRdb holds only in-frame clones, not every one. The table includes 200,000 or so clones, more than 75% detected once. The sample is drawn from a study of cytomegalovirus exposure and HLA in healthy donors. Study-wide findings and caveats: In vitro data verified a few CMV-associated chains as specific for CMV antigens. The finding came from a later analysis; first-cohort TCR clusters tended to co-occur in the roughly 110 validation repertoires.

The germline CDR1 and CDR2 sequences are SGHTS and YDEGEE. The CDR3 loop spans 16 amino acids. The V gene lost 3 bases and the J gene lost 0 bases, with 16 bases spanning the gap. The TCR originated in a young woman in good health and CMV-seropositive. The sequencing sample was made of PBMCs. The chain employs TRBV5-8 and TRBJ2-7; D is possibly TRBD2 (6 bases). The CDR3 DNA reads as TGTGCCAGCAGCTCGGAGGGATTGGACGGCTCCTACGAGCAGTACTTC. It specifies CASSSEGLDGSYEQYF.